This is a list of T cell receptor beta chains from one sample in a study of CD8 T cells in ankylosing spondylitis. TCRdb analysed the 5' RACE reads with MiXCR anew, one entry per CDR3 protein. Of more than 250,000 distinct CDR3 sequences in the sample, roughly 8% were seen once. Sequenced material: blood, either unsorted or a sorted T cell fraction (not recorded which). The source of these receptors is a male donor with ankylosing spondylitis. CDR3s include the opening cysteine and the closing phenylalanine or tryptophan. A D gene is named only where the DNA matches it firmly. Some rows have no size entry. The others give once, few or many, or a class for an expanded clone.

clone_size,v_call,j_call,d_call,cdr3_length,cdr3_aa,cdr3_nt
many,TRBV11-2,TRBJ2-7,TRBD2,15,CASSSASGNPYEQYF,TGTGCCAGCAGCTCGGCTAGCGGCAACCCCTACGAGCAGTACTTC
many,TRBV6-2/TRBV6-3,TRBJ1-2,TRBD1,13,CASSPEGAWGYTF,TGTGCCAGCAGCCCAGAGGGGGCCTGGGGCTACACCTTC
NA,TRBV28,TRBJ2-4,TRBD1,16,CASSYGRGRRGNIQYF,TGTGCCAGCAGTTATGGCAGGGGGCGAAGAGGAAACATTCAGTACTTC
few,TRBV7-8,TRBJ2-7,TRBD2,15,CASSLGASGRYEQYF,TGTGCCAGCAGCTTAGGGGCTAGCGGGAGGTACGAGCAGTACTTC
NA,TRBV4-1,TRBJ2-1,TRBD1,16,CASSPKIGDSYNEQFF,TGCGCCAGCAGCCCAAAGATAGGGGACAGTTACAATGAGCAGTTCTTC
many,TRBV11-2,TRBJ2-1,NA,13,CASSLDIYNEQFF,TGTGCCAGCAGCTTAGACATTTACAATGAGCAGTTCTTC
NA,TRBV3-1,TRBJ2-5,NA,16,CASSQDLHEGRETQYF,TGTGCCAGCAGCCAAGATCTCCACGAGGGGAGGGAGACCCAGTACTTC
few,TRBV18,TRBJ2-6,NA,15,CASSRQISGANVLTF,TGTGCCAGCTCACGGCAGATCTCTGGGGCCAACGTCCTGACTTTC
NA,TRBV4-2,TRBJ2-5,NA,16,CASSQDPRGGQETQYF,TGTGCCAGCAGCCAAGACCCGAGGGGTGGGCAAGAGACCCAGTACTTC
NA,TRBV3-1,TRBJ2-3,TRBD2,17,CASSLQTSGRAYDTQYF,TGTGCCAGCAGCCTCCAGACTAGCGGGAGGGCATATGATACGCAGTATTTT
few,TRBV28,TRBJ2-1,NA,12,CAGGSTYNEQFF,TGTGCCGGGGGGAGTACCTACAATGAGCAGTTCTTC
few,TRBV28,TRBJ1-1,TRBD1,14,CASSIDRVYTEAFF,TGTGCCAGCAGTATAGACAGGGTGTACACTGAAGCTTTCTTT
many,TRBV20-1,TRBJ1-5,NA,15,CSARDRRNSNQPQHF,TGCAGTGCTAGAGACCGACGGAATAGCAATCAGCCCCAGCATTTT
few,TRBV11-2,TRBJ2-1,NA,15,CASSPMGLAGDEQFF,TGTGCCAGCAGCCCCATGGGGCTAGCCGGAGATGAGCAGTTCTTC
many,TRBV14,TRBJ2-5,NA,12,CASSQSLGTQYF,TGTGCCAGCAGCCAATCTTTGGGGACCCAGTACTTC
many,TRBV21-1,TRBJ2-7,NA,14,CASSASGSPYEQYF,TGTGCCAGCAGCGCGTCAGGATCGCCCTACGAGCAGTACTTC
few,TRBV20-1,TRBJ2-5,TRBD2,14,CSAHSGRAIETQYF,TGCAGTGCTCATAGCGGGAGGGCCATAGAGACCCAGTACTTC
few,TRBV24-1,TRBJ2-7,NA,13,CATSQGHQYEQYF,TGTGCCACCAGTCAGGGACACCAATACGAGCAGTACTTC
few,TRBV7-2,TRBJ1-6,TRBD1,15,CASREQGVTNSPLHF,TGTGCCAGCCGAGAACAGGGGGTTACTAATTCACCCCTCCACTTT
few,TRBV20-1,TRBJ1-2,NA,15,CSAREAGSPLYGYTF,TGCAGTGCTAGAGAGGCCGGGTCCCCTTTATATGGCTACACCTTC
NA,TRBV7-9,TRBJ1-6,NA,16,CASINGGEQGNSPLHF,TGTGCCAGCATCAACGGGGGGGAACAGGGTAATTCACCCCTCCACTTT
few,TRBV12-3/TRBV12-4,TRBJ1-5,NA,15,CASSSTAFGYQPQHF,TGTGCCAGCAGTTCGACAGCCTTCGGGTATCAGCCCCAGCATTTT
few,TRBV12-3/TRBV12-4,TRBJ2-2,NA,15,CASSFRQGFTGELFF,TGTGCCAGCAGTTTCAGGCAGGGCTTCACCGGGGAGCTGTTTTTT
few,TRBV6-1,TRBJ1-5,NA,17,CASSEALVGADNQPQHF,TGTGCCAGCAGTGAAGCGCTCGTGGGGGCGGACAATCAGCCCCAGCATTTT
few,TRBV7-9,TRBJ2-2,NA,16,CASSLAGRGRAGELFF,TGTGCCAGCAGCCTAGCCGGGAGAGGAAGGGCCGGGGAGCTGTTTTTT
few,TRBV28,TRBJ2-7,NA,13,CASRGFNSYEQYF,TGTGCCAGCAGGGGTTTCAACTCCTACGAGCAGTACTTC
NA,TRBV2,TRBJ2-7,NA,13,CASSEALRYEQYF,TGTGCCAGCAGTGAAGCTCTTCGGTACGAGCAGTACTTC
NA,TRBV28,TRBJ2-7,NA,16,CASSVRGEAGAYEQYF,TGTGCCAGCAGTGTTAGGGGAGAGGCGGGTGCCTACGAGCAGTACTTC
few,TRBV3-1,TRBJ1-1,TRBD1,17,CASSRPRTGDVGTEAFF,TGTGCCAGCAGCCGTCCCCGGACAGGGGACGTAGGCACTGAAGCTTTCTTT
NA,TRBV20-1,TRBJ2-1,TRBD2,14,CSASGGGAYNEQFF,TGCAGTGCCAGTGGGGGAGGGGCCTACAATGAGCAGTTCTTC
NA,TRBV29-1,TRBJ2-5,TRBD1,13,CSVTDRALETQYF,TGCAGCGTAACCGACAGGGCCTTGGAGACCCAGTACTTC
NA,TRBV9,TRBJ2-7,NA,18,CASSVGPPGTVTPYEQYF,TGTGCCAGCAGCGTAGGCCCCCCCGGGACGGTGACCCCCTACGAGCAGTACTTC
many,TRBV7-8,TRBJ1-2,NA,14,CASSLAVDNYGYTF,TGTGCCAGCAGCTTAGCGGTCGACAACTATGGCTACACCTTC
few,TRBV3-1,TRBJ2-1,NA,16,CASSQESGRFWDEQFF,TGTGCCAGCAGCCAAGAGTCAGGTAGATTTTGGGATGAGCAGTTCTTC
few,TRBV29-1,TRBJ2-1,TRBD2,14,CSVDGASGSSEQFF,TGCAGCGTTGACGGGGCTAGCGGGAGTAGTGAGCAGTTCTTC
NA,TRBV25-1,TRBJ1-6,TRBD1,15,CASSSTGTGLSPLHF,TGTGCCAGCAGTTCAACCGGGACAGGGCTGTCACCCCTCCACTTT
few,TRBV27,TRBJ2-3,NA,15,CASSLFAGDTDTQYF,TGTGCCAGCAGTTTATTCGCGGGCGACACAGATACGCAGTATTTT
few,TRBV7-2,TRBJ2-3,NA,13,CASSFRLADTQYF,TGTGCCAGCAGCTTCCGACTAGCAGATACGCAGTATTTT
few,TRBV7-3,TRBJ1-1,NA,14,CASSLTSTNTEAFF,TGTGCCAGCAGCTTAACCAGCACGAACACTGAAGCTTTCTTT
NA,TRBV28,TRBJ2-7,NA,15,CASSYRGLVSYEQYF,TGTGCCAGCAGTTACCGGGGGCTGGTCTCCTACGAGCAGTACTTC
NA,TRBV6-2/TRBV6-3,TRBJ1-2,TRBD1,17,CASTPRGQIGQVAGYTF,TGTGCCAGCACTCCCAGGGGACAGATCGGTCAAGTGGCTGGCTACACCTTC
few,TRBV12-3/TRBV12-4,TRBJ2-5,TRBD1,16,CASSLGVDRGQETQYF,TGTGCCAGCAGTTTGGGCGTGGACAGGGGGCAAGAGACCCAGTACTTC
few,TRBV18,TRBJ2-1,TRBD1,15,CASSPQDRANNEQFF,TGTGCCAGCTCACCTCAGGACAGGGCAAACAATGAGCAGTTCTTC
few,TRBV20-1,TRBJ2-1,NA,16,CSARAGAGASYNEQFF,TGCAGTGCTAGAGCCGGGGCGGGTGCTTCCTACAATGAGCAGTTCTTC
many,TRBV30,TRBJ2-7,NA,15,CAWRAVTGYSYEQYF,TGTGCCTGGAGGGCCGTGACAGGTTACTCCTACGAGCAGTACTTC
few,TRBV5-5,TRBJ2-7,NA,14,CASSPPVPVWEQYF,TGTGCCAGCAGCCCCCCTGTGCCCGTCTGGGAGCAGTACTTC
NA,TRBV2,TRBJ1-3,NA,16,CASSEIRVRSGNTIYF,TGTGCCAGCAGTGAAATTAGAGTCCGCTCTGGAAACACCATATATTTT
few,TRBV5-1,TRBJ2-3,NA,16,CASSSPLARSTDTQYF,TGCGCCAGCAGCTCACCTCTAGCGCGGAGCACAGATACGCAGTATTTT
few,TRBV28,TRBJ2-1,NA,13,CASSFGRVGEQFF,TGTGCCAGCAGTTTTGGCAGGGTGGGTGAGCAGTTCTTC
many,TRBV28,TRBJ1-1,NA,14,CASSSRGGGTEAFF,TGTGCCAGCAGTTCGCGCGGGGGAGGCACTGAAGCTTTCTTT
few,TRBV7-2,TRBJ1-5,NA,16,CASSLWAGNSNQPQHF,TGTGCCAGCAGCTTATGGGCAGGTAATAGCAATCAGCCCCAGCATTTT
few,TRBV6-5,TRBJ2-7,TRBD2,17,CASSYSLAGGLAYEQYF,TGTGCCAGCAGTTACTCGTTAGCGGGAGGCCTAGCCTACGAGCAGTACTTC
NA,TRBV7-9,TRBJ2-7,TRBD2,14,CASSQSGMGWEQYF,TGTGCCAGCAGCCAGAGCGGGATGGGGTGGGAGCAGTACTTC
few,TRBV11-3,TRBJ2-2,NA,14,CASSETGSYGELFF,TGTGCCAGCAGCGAAACCGGGAGCTACGGGGAGCTGTTTTTT
NA,TRBV2,TRBJ1-5,NA,15,CASSREGWGSEPQHF,TGTGCCAGCAGCAGGGAAGGGTGGGGAAGTGAGCCCCAGCATTTT